This entry describes one T cell receptor (beta chain). Antigen specificity is unknown. The CDR3 end lies 3 residues beyond the end of the read and is filled in from the germline J gene. At the DNA level, this CDR3 is encoded by other sequences in the same sample as well. This specimen belongs to a study of T cells in women clearing cervical HPV infection. The study's findings and limits: Repertoire richness, not evenness, was significantly elevated in CIN3+ cases versus controls.

Prevalent HPV16 infections were excluded; only incident single HPV16 infections included. Trimming removed 3 bases at V and 3 bases at J, with 12 bases between. There are 15 residues in the CDR3. Germline V gives CDR1 SEHNR, CDR2 FQNEAQ (reference sequence). TCR beta CDR3 amplified by multiplex PCR from roughly 1,300 ng genomic DNA. Sequencing used immunoSEQ multiplex PCR; TCRdb keeps in-frame clones, though not all of them. The repertoire table contains more than 25,000 clones. The J gene is TRBJ2-1, the V gene TRBV7-9, with D possibly matching TRBD2 (7 bases). This sequence originates from a woman aged 18 to 75 with a cervical HPV16 infection that either progressed to CIN3+ or cleared (not recorded which). Sequencing input: blood buffy coat. The chain's CDR3 is CASSLTGGLYNEQFF. Incomplete CDR3 DNA: TGTGCCAGCAGCTTGACGGGGGGCCTCTACAATGAG.